The 11 T cell receptor beta chains in this list originate from one sample, sequenced in a study of blood T cell repertoires in COVID-19 (dated by TCRdb to the early 2020s). Receptor amplification or capture employed the immunoSEQ multiplex PCR assay. TCRdb took over this immuneACCESS table, retaining in-frame rearrangements with V and J assigned. Such tables are incomplete; in checked studies, under half of the missing clones stem from an unresolved V gene, and the remainder is unexplained. Recorded for this sample are roughly 300,000 clones; roughly 90% of them occurred a single time. 2% to 2.5% of the sample is in the top ten clones. The sample taken for sequencing was PBMCs or T cells enriched from blood (not recorded which). The source of these receptors is a woman between 35 and 50 years old with acute COVID-19.

V gene TRBV7-2 combines with J gene TRBJ1-1; the D is unclear. This CDR3 is 15 amino acids long. Trimming cost V 0 bases and J 5 bases, with 13 bases left between them. Per germline, CDR1 SGHTA and CDR2 FQGNSA. This chain's CDR3 is CASSLAEGMRTEAFF. Here the CDR3 DNA reads TGTGCCAGCAGCTTAGCTGAGGGAATGAGGACTGAAGCTTTCTTT.

The CDR3: CASSRVRLPSSYNEQFF. CDR3 sequence (DNA): TGTGCCAGCAGCAGAGTCCGACTACCCTCCTCCTACAATGAGCAGTTCTTC. The chain is built from TRBV7-8 and TRBJ2-1; D may be TRBD2 (5 bases). CDR1 and CDR2 (germline): SGHVS, FQNEAQ. Trimming pared 5 bases from V and 0 bases from J, leaving 17 bases between. The CDR3 length is 17 residues. Complete variable domain (other parts from reference TRBV7-8 and TRBJ2-1): GAGVSQSPRYKVAKRGQDVALRCDPISGHVSLFWYQQALGQGPEFLTYFQNEAQLDKSGLPSDRFFAERPEGSVSTLKIQRTQQEDSAVYLCASSRVRLPSSYNEQFFGPGTRLTVL.

This clone was detected a few times. The rearrangement joins TRBV7-8 to TRBJ2-1; D call uncertain. CDR3 length equals 13 residues. Looked up from germline, CDR1 is SGHVS and CDR2 is FQNEAQ. Trimming left V 7 bases short and J 5 bases short, with 12 bases between. The CDR3: CASKSLGDNEQFF. DNA of the CDR3: TGTGCCAGCAAAAGCCTTGGAGACAATGAGCAGTTCTTC.

The CDR3 spells CASSSGSGGEKLFF. CDR3 nucleotide sequence: TGTGCCAGCAGCTCCGGGTCAGGGGGTGAAAAACTGTTTTTT. The V and J genes are TRBV7-2 and TRBJ1-4; 7 bases map to TRBD1. The germline V gene encodes CDR1 SGHTA and CDR2 FQGNSA. CDR3 size: 14 residues. V was clipped by 4 bases and J by 7 bases; unmatched bases: 6. The full variable domain, in which reference TRBV7-2 and TRBJ1-4 provide the parts outside the CDR3, is GAGVSQSPSNKVTEKGKDVELRCDPISGHTALYWYRQSLGQGLEFLIYFQGNSAPDKSGLPSDRFSAERTGGSVSTLTIQRTQQEDSAVYLCASSSGSGGEKLFFGSGTQLSVL.

For the CDR3, the DNA is TGTGCCAGCAGCTTCCTTCAGACTAGCGGGAGCGAGACCCAGTACTTC. Its translation is CASSFLQTSGSETQYF. The rearrangement links TRBV5-6 to TRBJ2-5, with 12 bases that match TRBD2. This CDR3 contains 16 residues. Germline V gene lookup returns CDR1 SGHDT and CDR2 YYEEEE. The V and J ends lost 2 bases and 5 bases, in that order; junction bases with no gene match: 7.

In nucleotides, the CDR3 is TGTGCCAGCAGTGGGCGGGGGACCCTACAAGAGACCCAGTACTTC. It codes for CASSGRGTLQETQYF. The chain has TRBV2 and TRBJ2-5; TRBD2 agrees at 7 bases. The CDR3 has 15 residues. Per germline, CDR1 SNHLY and CDR2 FYNNEI. The junction had 7 bases not matched to a gene; V was cut back by 4 bases and J by 2 bases.

The CDR3 loop reads CASSPGGYSNQPQHF. The CDR3 nucleotides are TGTGCCAGCAGCCCGGGGGGGTATAGCAATCAGCCCCAGCATTTT. The chain couples TRBV7-2 to TRBJ1-5, with TRBD1 as a possible D gene (5 bases). This CDR3 comprises 15 residues. The germline gives CDR1 SGHTA, CDR2 FQGNSA. V was clipped by 5 bases and J by 0 bases, with 11 bases between them.

The chain links TRBV7-2 to TRBJ1-1; D gene uncertain. This CDR3 is built from 14 residues. CDR1 SGHTA and CDR2 FQGNSA come from the germline V gene. Trimming cost V 2 bases and J 2 bases, with 9 bases left between them. The CDR3 DNA follows: TGTGCCAGCAGCTTACAAACACCAAACACTGAAGCTTTCTTT. Translated: CASSLQTPNTEAFF.

The rearrangement joins TRBV3-1 (or the pseudogene TRBV3-2) to TRBJ2-7; 15 bases fit TRBD2. Germline V lookup: CDR1 LGHDT, CDR2 YNNKEL (reference sequence). Losses at the gene ends were 2 bases for V and 0 bases for J; bases not matched to a gene: 5. The CDR3 has 18 residues. The CDR3 DNA is TGTGCCAGCAGCCAACCGGGACTAGCGGGGGGATCCTCCTACGAGCAGTACTTC. It yields the protein CASSQPGLAGGSSYEQYF.

The chain recombines TRBV5-8 with TRBJ2-3; TRBD2 agrees at 9 bases. The length of the CDR3 is 16 residues. Germline trimming cut 2 bases from V and 0 bases from J; bases unmatched to any gene: 4. The V gene's germline CDR1 is SGHTS and CDR2 YDEGEE. CDR3 protein: CASSFGSGGSTDTQYF. The CDR3, as DNA: TGTGCCAGCAGCTTTGGTAGCGGGGGAAGCACAGATACGCAGTATTTT.

The chain has TRBV5-1 and TRBJ1-6, with 7 bases fitting TRBD1. Germline loops: CDR1 SGHRS, CDR2 YFSETQ. The CDR3 consists of 15 residues. With V trimmed by 4 bases and J by 7 bases, 8 bases remained unmatched. CDR3 loop: CASSPGAGGNSPLHF. CDR3 nucleotides: TGCGCCAGCAGCCCCGGGGCAGGGGGGAATTCACCCCTCCACTTT.